This passage covers 3 T cell receptor beta chains from one sample sequenced in a study of T cell repertoires in cytomegalovirus infection. Their recognized antigens are unknown. Each CDR3 protein is one row after TCRdb ran MiXCR on the reads. The sample has approximately 990,000 distinct CDR3 sequences; less than 35% are singletons. The sequencing used cultured CD8+ T cells from PBMCs, collected from culture after CMV antigen stimulation. Receptors originate from a human donor in good health (CMV status not recorded). Some clones in this sample may be carry-over from other donors' samples.

In this sample, this clonotype turned up a few times. The V gene is TRBV12-3 or TRBV12-4, the J gene TRBJ2-2; D assignment may be TRBD1 or TRBD2 (5 bases each). V was shortened by 3 bases and J by 3 bases, with 11 bases between the two germline ends. This CDR3 comprises 15 residues. The CDR3 bases are TGTGCCAGCAGTTTCAGGCAGGGAGACACCGGGGAGCTGTTTTTT. This encodes CASSFRQGDTGELFF.

In its sample, this clonotype was seen a few times. The rearrangement joins TRBV9 to TRBJ1-5; TRBD1 aligns across 8 bases. Germline CDR1 SGDLS, CDR2 YYNGEE. J gave up 6 bases and V 3 bases, and 8 bases lay outside the gene matches. The CDR3 covers 15 residues. CDR3 nucleotides: TGTGCCAGCAGCGCCGGGCAGGGGGCAGCTCAGCCCCAGCATTTT. Its protein product is CASSAGQGAAQPQHF. Full variable domain (remainder filled in from reference TRBV9 and TRBJ1-5): DSGVTQTPKHLITATGQRVTLRCSPRSGDLSVYWYQQSLDQGLQFLIQYYNGEERAKGNILERFSAQQFPDLHSELNLSSLELGDSALYFCASSAGQGAAQPQHFGDGTRLSIL.

In the case of this clonotype: A much larger clone lies a single base off, so this may be a read error. V usage is TRBV7-2 and J usage is TRBJ2-3; D is uncertain. This CDR3 region has 17 residues. Germline lookup yields CDR1 SGHTA and CDR2 FQGNSA. V lost 6 bases and J 2 bases, leaving 21 bases between the germline ends. The CDR3 DNA reads TGTGCCAGCAGTATACCCTCTGGATCTACACCCACAGATACGCAGTATTTT. As protein: CASSIPSGSTPTDTQYF.